This entry features one T cell receptor (beta chain) sequence. Germline V lookup: CDR1 MDHEN, CDR2 SYDVKM. The length of the CDR3 is 20 residues. Trimming at V came to 2 bases and at J to 3 bases, leaving 22 bases not matched to a gene. These data belong to a study of PD-1 blockade in classical Hodgkin lymphoma. The assay was immunoSEQ multiplex PCR, and TCRdb's table has in-frame clones only and misses some. The table lists about 85,000 clones, about nine tenths of them singletons. Every single patient, without exception, relapsed after autologous stem cell transplantation, and brentuximab vedotin exposure varied.

The sequences come from peripheral blood mononuclear cells (PBMCs), collected before the second cycle of nivolumab. J is TRBJ2-7 and V is TRBV28, with 7 bases matching TRBD1. The TCR sequence derives from a human donor with classical Hodgkin lymphoma. The CDR3 reads CASSLPHDWTGPPRNYEQYF. In DNA form, the CDR3 reads TGTGCCAGCAGTTTACCCCACGATTGGACAGGCCCACCTAGAAACTACGAGCAGTACTTC.